Shown below are 15 T cell receptor beta chains from a single sample sequenced in a study of T cells in Graves' hyperthyroidism and ophthalmopathy. The CDR3 regions of TCR beta were amplified from RNA transcripts. The HTBI set primed first-round TCR CDR3 RT-PCR. From the multiplex PCR reads, TCRdb called clonotypes with MiXCR, one entry per CDR3 protein. The sample includes around 300,000 distinct CDR3 sequences, roughly 19% of them seen just once. Input material: blood. The receptors originated from a man aged 50-60 years with Graves' ophthalmopathy.

The chain has TRBV6-1 and TRBJ1-5; possibly TRBD1 for D (6 bases). Germline values: CDR1 MNHNS, CDR2 SASEGT. Trimming left V 10 bases short and J 2 bases short, with 12 bases between. CDR3 length: 13 residues. Here the CDR3 reads CATQGIGNQPQHF. CDR3 in DNA: TGTGCCACACAGGGAATTGGCAATCAGCCCCAGCATTTT.

This clonotype was seen a handful of times. This chain uses TRBV15 with TRBJ2-7; 11 bases fit TRBD2. The CDR3 runs 15 residues. V trimming: 3 bases; J trimming: 3 bases; junction bases outside the gene matches: 4. Looked up from germline, CDR1 is LNHNV and CDR2 is YYDKDF (reference sequence). The CDR3 region has the DNA TGTGCCACCAGCAGGGGACTAGCGGACGGCTACGAGCAGTACTTC. Protein: CATSRGLADGYEQYF.

This clonotype occurred a few times. The chain employs TRBV19 and TRBJ2-1, with 12 bases lining up with TRBD2. J gave up 7 bases and V 4 bases, and 8 bases lay outside the gene matches. Germline lookup yields CDR1 LNHDA and CDR2 SQIVND (reference sequence). This CDR3 is built from 16 residues. In DNA, the CDR3 is TGTGCCAGTAGTACAAGACTAGCGGGAGCTCGGAATGAGCAGTTCTTC. As protein: CASSTRLAGARNEQFF.

The gene calls are TRBV5-1 and TRBJ2-7; 8 nucleotides match TRBD1. Germline V gene data show CDR1 as SGHRS and CDR2 as YFSETQ. V was clipped by 1 base and J by 7 bases; unmatched bases: 7. CDR3 length: 14 amino acids. The CDR3: CASSLLGQGWEQYF. The CDR3 DNA follows: TGCGCCAGCAGCTTGCTCGGACAGGGTTGGGAGCAGTACTTC.

Worth noting for this clonotype: The junction does not match germline at one end; this may be a read error. This chain connects TRBV14 to TRBJ2-3; the D gene could be TRBD1 or TRBD2 (5 bases each). CDR3 size: 16 residues. Germline lookup yields CDR1 SGHDN and CDR2 FVKESK. The CDR3 spells CASSKEIAGRADTQYF. In nucleotides, the CDR3 is TGTGCCAGCAGCAAAGAGATCGCAGGGCGGGCAGATACGCAGTATTTT.

This clonotype was recorded at least ten times. V usage is TRBV2 and J usage is TRBJ2-7, with 7 bases that match TRBD2. V shed 6 bases, J shed 2 bases, and the junction held 10 bases outside the gene matches. The CDR3 spans 15 residues. Germline lookup yields CDR1 SNHLY and CDR2 FYNNEI. Written as DNA, the CDR3 is TGTGCCAGCAGCTTGGGGGGGGAGGGAACCTACGAGCAGTACTTC. The encoded protein is CASSLGGEGTYEQYF.

In this sample, this clonotype turned up many times. The V call is TRBV9, the J call TRBJ1-1; the D gene is possibly TRBD1 (5 bases). The CDR3 extends over 16 amino acids. Germline loops: CDR1 SGDLS, CDR2 YYNGEE. Between the trimmed V and J ends, which lost 2 bases and 0 bases, there was a span of 14 bases. In DNA form, the CDR3 reads TGTGCCAGCAGCGTCGGGTCGGGGGGTATGAACACTGAAGCTTTCTTT. It specifies CASSVGSGGMNTEAFF.

The table lists this clonotype with many counts. V usage is TRBV28 and J usage is TRBJ2-7; D might be TRBD1 or TRBD2, each matching 6 bases. The germline gives CDR1 MDHEN, CDR2 SYDVKM. The germline V and J ends were trimmed by 5 bases and 7 bases, with 21 bases remaining between them. This CDR3 has 15 residues. The CDR3 region has the DNA TGTGCCAGCAGTCGCCGGGGGCCTCTGACGGTGGAGCAGTACTTC. Its protein product is CASSRRGPLTVEQYF. The complete variable domain, with remaining parts taken from reference TRBV28 and TRBJ2-7, reads DVKVTQSSRYLVKRTGEKVFLECVQDMDHENMFWYRQDPGLGLRLIYFSYDVKMKEKGDIPEGYSVSREKKERFSLILESASTNQTSMYLCASSRRGPLTVEQYFGPGTRLTVT.

At least ten counts were recorded for this clonotype. The CDR3 protein is CSAHTGTSGREQFF. The CDR3 nucleotides are TGCAGTGCTCATACCGGGACTAGCGGGAGGGAGCAGTTCTTC. The gene calls are TRBV20-1 and TRBJ2-1; TRBD2 aligns across 15 bases. In germline, CDR1 is DFQATT, CDR2 SNEGSKA (reference sequence). V gave up 5 bases and J gave up 10 bases; unmatched junction bases: 6. The CDR3 length is 14 residues.

This chain connects TRBV6-1 to TRBJ2-5, with D possibly being TRBD2 (6 bases). The V end was cut by 1 base, the J end by 4 bases, with 10 bases between. The CDR3 sequence is 14 residues long. Germline lookup yields CDR1 MNHNS and CDR2 SASEGT. CDR3 nucleotides: TGTGCCAGCAGTGAAGGGAGGGGCCCAGAGACCCAGTACTTC. Its protein product is CASSEGRGPETQYF.

This clonotype has ten or more counts. The chain joins TRBV9 to TRBJ2-3; 7 bases align to TRBD1. J was trimmed by 0 bases and V by 3 bases; bases with no gene match: 1. Germline CDR1 SGDLS, CDR2 YYNGEE. The CDR3 extends over 14 amino acids. The CDR3 coding sequence is TGTGCCAGCAGCGCGGACAGGAGCACAGATACGCAGTATTTT. This encodes CASSADRSTDTQYF.

This clonotype was found many times. This chain links TRBV12-5 with TRBJ2-5; the D call may be TRBD1 or TRBD2 (5 bases each). Looked up from germline, CDR1 is LGHNT and CDR2 is FRNRAP. The CDR3 runs 14 residues. Trimming stripped 4 bases from V and 4 bases from J, with 13 bases between. The CDR3 coding sequence is TGTGCTAGTGGTTGGGACGACCAGGGAGAGACCCAGTACTTC. This gives the protein CASGWDDQGETQYF.

This clonotype came up a few times. The CDR3 nucleotides are TGTGCCAGCAGTTTAACAACAGGGGGGAATCAGCCCCAGCATTTT. Translation: CASSLTTGGNQPQHF. The chain combines TRBV12-3 or TRBV12-4 with TRBJ1-5; 8 bases line up with TRBD1. The CDR3 contains 15 residues. Germline trimming cut 2 bases from V and 4 bases from J; bases unmatched to any gene: 4.

This clonotype appeared a few times. The CDR3 DNA reads TGTGCCAGCAGTTTCAACTACGAGCAGTACTTC. Translation: CASSFNYEQYF. This chain links TRBV6-2 or TRBV6-3 with TRBJ2-7, with D hard to call. The CDR3 loop spans 11 amino acids. Trimming pared 4 bases from V and 3 bases from J, leaving 4 bases between. CDR1 is MNHEY and CDR2 is SVGEGT in the germline V gene.

The rearrangement joins TRBV12-3 or TRBV12-4 to TRBJ2-5, with 9 bases identical to TRBD2. With 9 bases clipped from V and 3 bases from J, the junction kept 14 bases outside the gene matches. CDR3 length: 16 amino acids. The chain's CDR3 is CARANPSGGRKETQYF. The CDR3 DNA reads TGTGCCAGAGCAAATCCCAGCGGGGGGCGAAAAGAGACCCAGTACTTC.